The sequence of this T cell receptor (beta chain) was determined in a study of control samples from healthy donors and cancer patients. This CDR3 is 13 amino acids long. Germline-derived CDR1 and CDR2 are WSHSY and SAAADI. V gave up 4 bases and J gave up 11 bases; unmatched junction bases: 5. Profiling relied on immunoSEQ multiplex PCR, and the TCRdb table lists in-frame clones only, not all of them. The data show 150,000 to 180,000 clones, about 94% seen once. The chain combines TRBV10-2 with TRBJ1-4; 9 bases align to TRBD1. The sequence was obtained from a man aged 35-49 years in good health. Sequenced material: blood. CDR3 in amino acids: CASSAGTGSKLFF. CDR3 nucleotide sequence: TGCGCCAGCAGTGCTGGGACAGGGAGCAAACTGTTTTTT.